This entry features one T cell receptor beta chain sequence. The antigen is not known. The sample belongs to a study of a mutant IDH1 vaccine in newly diagnosed glioma. About the study: The study started vaccination 4-6 weeks after radiotherapy alone, or with temozolomide cycles. Previous care, which was radiotherapy, temozolomide, or both, most often involved both. Study-level findings and limits: Pseudoprogression seemingly bore no relation to changes in top peripheral T cell clonotypes.

Documented time point: week 23, last vaccination. Topical imiquimod accompanied each vaccine dose, which consisted of 300 ug of mutant IDH1 20-mer peptide. Assay: immunoSEQ multiplex PCR; the TCRdb copy retains only in-frame clones and omits some. The sample yields around 41,000 clones, 78% seen once. The CDR3 consists of 15 residues. Germline-derived CDR1 and CDR2 are SGDLS and YYNGEE. V lost 0 bases and J lost 4, with 12 bases in between. V gene TRBV9 combines with J gene TRBJ2-3; a weak D match, TRBD1 (6 bases). This TCR derives from a woman between 40 and 50 years old with glioma. Some clones in this sample may be carry-over from other donors' samples. Material: PBMCs, obtained from a glioma patient whose treatment included an IDH1 peptide vaccine. Here the CDR3 reads CASSVENRVADTQYF. The CDR3 DNA reads as TGTGCCAGCAGCGTAGAAAACAGGGTTGCAGATACGCAGTATTTT.